This TCR beta chain came from a study of shared clonotypes between healthy human individuals. CDR3 length: 16 amino acids. V shed 4 bases and J shed 4 bases, with 17 bases lying between them. Per the germline V gene, CDR1 is MGHRA and CDR2 is YSYEKL. The protocol was immunoSEQ multiplex PCR, while the TCRdb copy is restricted to in-frame clones and leaves out a portion. The sample has a few hundred thousand clones, 96% seen once. The material sequenced was memory CD8+ T cells sorted from blood. The subset here: CD45RO+ cells pooled with CCR7-negative TemRA cells. V is TRBV4-1 and J is TRBJ2-1; tentatively, D is TRBD1 (6 bases). This TCR was sampled from a man younger than 40 in good health. The CDR3 loop reads CASSRRDTNGYNEQFF. The CDR3 DNA is TGCGCCAGCAGCCGTCGGGACACCAATGGATACAATGAGCAGTTCTTC.